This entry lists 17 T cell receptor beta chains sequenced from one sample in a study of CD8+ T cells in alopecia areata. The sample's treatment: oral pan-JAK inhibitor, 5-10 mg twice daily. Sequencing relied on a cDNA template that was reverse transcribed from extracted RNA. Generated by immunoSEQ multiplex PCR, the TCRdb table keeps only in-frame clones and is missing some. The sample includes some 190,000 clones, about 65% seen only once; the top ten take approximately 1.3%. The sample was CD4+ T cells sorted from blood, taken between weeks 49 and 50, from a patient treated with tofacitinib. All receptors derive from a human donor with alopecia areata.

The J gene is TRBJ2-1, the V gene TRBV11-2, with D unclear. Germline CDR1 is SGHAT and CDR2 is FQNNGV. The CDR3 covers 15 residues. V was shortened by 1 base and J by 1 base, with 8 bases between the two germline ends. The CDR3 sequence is CASSLGLGSYNEQFF. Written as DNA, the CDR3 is TGTGCCAGCAGCTTAGGGCTAGGTTCCTACAATGAGCAGTTCTTC.

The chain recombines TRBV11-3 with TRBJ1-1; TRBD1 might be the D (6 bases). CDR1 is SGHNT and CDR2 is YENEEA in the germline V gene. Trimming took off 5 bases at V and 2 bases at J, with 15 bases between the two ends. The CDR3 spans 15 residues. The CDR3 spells CASSPDGQPNTEAFF. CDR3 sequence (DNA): TGTGCCAGCAGCCCAGACGGACAGCCAAACACTGAAGCTTTCTTT. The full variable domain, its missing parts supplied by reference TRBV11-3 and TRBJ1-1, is EAGVVQSPRYKIIEKKQPVAFWCNPISGHNTLYWYLQNLGQGPELLIRYENEEAVDDSQLPKDRFSAERLKGVDSTLKIQPAELGDSAVYLCASSPDGQPNTEAFFGQGTRLTVV.

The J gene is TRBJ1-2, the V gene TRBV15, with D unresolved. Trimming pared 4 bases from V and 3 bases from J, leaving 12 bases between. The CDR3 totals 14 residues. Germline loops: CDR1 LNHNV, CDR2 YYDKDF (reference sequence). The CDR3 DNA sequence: TGTGCCACCAGCACGGCTAATGGTCACTATGGCTACACCTTC. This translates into CATSTANGHYGYTF.

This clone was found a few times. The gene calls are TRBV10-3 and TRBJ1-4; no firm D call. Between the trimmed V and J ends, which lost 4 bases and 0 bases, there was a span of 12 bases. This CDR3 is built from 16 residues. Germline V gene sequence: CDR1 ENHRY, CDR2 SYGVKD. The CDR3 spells CAISAVNNPTNEKLFF. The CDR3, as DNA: TGTGCCATCAGTGCCGTTAACAATCCAACTAATGAAAAACTGTTTTTT.

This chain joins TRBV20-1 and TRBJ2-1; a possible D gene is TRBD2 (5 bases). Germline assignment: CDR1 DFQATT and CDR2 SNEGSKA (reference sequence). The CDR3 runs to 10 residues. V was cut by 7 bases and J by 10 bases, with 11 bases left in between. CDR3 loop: CSGVGDEQFF. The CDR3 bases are TGCAGTGGAGTGGGAGACGAGCAGTTCTTC.

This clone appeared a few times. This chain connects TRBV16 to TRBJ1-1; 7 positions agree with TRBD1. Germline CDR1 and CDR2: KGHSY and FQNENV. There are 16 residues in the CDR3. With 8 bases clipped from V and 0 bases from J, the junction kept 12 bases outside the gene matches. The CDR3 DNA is TGTGCCAGCGGAAAACAGGGAGGGGGCATGAACACTGAAGCTTTCTTT. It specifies CASGKQGGGMNTEAFF.

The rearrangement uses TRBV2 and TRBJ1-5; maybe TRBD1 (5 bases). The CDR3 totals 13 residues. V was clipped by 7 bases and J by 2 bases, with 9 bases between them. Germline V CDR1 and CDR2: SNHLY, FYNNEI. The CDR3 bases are TGTGCCAGCACTGGGGGAGGCAATCAGCCCCAGCATTTT. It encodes CASTGGGNQPQHF. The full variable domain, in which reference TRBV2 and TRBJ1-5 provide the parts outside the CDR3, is EPEVTQTPSHQVTQMGQEVILRCVPISNHLYFYWYRQILGQKVEFLVSFYNNEISEKSEIFDDQFSVERPDGSNFTLKIRSTKLEDSAMYFCASTGGGNQPQHFGDGTRLSIL.

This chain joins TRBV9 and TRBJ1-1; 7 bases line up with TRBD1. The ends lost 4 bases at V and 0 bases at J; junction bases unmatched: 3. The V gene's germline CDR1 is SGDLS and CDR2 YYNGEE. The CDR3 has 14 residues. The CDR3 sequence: CASSTQGMNTEAFF. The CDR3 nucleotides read TGTGCCAGCAGCACACAGGGGATGAACACTGAAGCTTTCTTT.

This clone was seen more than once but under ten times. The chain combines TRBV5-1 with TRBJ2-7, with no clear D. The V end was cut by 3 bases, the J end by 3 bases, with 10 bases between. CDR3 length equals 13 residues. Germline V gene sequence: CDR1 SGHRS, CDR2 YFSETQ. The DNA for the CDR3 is TGCGCCAGCAGCTCCGCAGGTGGCTACGAGCAGTACTTC. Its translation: CASSSAGGYEQYF.

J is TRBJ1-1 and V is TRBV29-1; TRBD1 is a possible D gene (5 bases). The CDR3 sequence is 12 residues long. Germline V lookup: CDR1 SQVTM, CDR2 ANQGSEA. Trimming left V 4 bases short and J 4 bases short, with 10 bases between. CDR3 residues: CSVGSGITEAFF. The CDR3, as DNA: TGCAGCGTTGGGTCAGGGATCACTGAAGCTTTCTTT.

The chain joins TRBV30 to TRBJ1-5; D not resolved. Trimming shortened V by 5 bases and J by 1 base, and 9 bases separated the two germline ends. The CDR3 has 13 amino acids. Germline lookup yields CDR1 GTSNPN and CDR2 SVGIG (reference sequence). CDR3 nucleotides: TGTGCCTGGGCTGTGGGGAGCAATCAGCCCCAGCATTTT. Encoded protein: CAWAVGSNQPQHF.

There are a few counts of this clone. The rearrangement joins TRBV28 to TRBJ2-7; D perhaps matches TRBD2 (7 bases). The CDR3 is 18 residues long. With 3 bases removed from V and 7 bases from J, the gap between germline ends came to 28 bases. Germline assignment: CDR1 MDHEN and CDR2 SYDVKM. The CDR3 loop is CASSLRPVLAGALREQYF. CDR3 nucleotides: TGTGCCAGCAGTTTGAGGCCCGTCCTGGCGGGGGCCCTAAGGGAGCAGTACTTC. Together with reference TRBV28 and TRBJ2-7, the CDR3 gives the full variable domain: DVKVTQSSRYLVKRTGEKVFLECVQDMDHENMFWYRQDPGLGLRLIYFSYDVKMKEKGDIPEGYSVSREKKERFSLILESASTNQTSMYLCASSLRPVLAGALREQYFGPGTRLTVT.

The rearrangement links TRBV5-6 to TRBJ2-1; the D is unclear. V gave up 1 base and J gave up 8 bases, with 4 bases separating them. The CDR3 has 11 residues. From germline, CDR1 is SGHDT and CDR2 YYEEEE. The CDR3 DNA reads TGTGCCAGCAGCTTGTCTTATGAGCAGTTCTTC. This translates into CASSLSYEQFF. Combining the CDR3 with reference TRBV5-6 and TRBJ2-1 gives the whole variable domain DAGVTQSPTHLIKTRGQQVTLRCSPKSGHDTVSWYQQALGQGPQFIFQYYEEEERQRGNFPDRFSGHQFPNYSSELNVNALLLGDSALYLCASSLSYEQFFGPGTRLTVL.

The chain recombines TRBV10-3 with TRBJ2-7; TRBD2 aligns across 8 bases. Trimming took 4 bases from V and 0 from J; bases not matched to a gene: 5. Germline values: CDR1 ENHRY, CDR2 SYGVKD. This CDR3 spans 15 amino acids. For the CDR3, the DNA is TGTGCCATCAGTGGACTAGCGCAAAGCTCCTACGAGCAGTACTTC. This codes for CAISGLAQSSYEQYF.

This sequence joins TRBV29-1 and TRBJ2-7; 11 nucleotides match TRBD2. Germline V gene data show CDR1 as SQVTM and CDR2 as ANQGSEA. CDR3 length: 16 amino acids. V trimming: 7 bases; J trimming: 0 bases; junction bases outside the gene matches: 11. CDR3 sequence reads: CSAGLRLAGSSYEQYF. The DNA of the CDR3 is TGCAGCGCCGGCCTTAGACTAGCGGGGAGCTCCTACGAGCAGTACTTC.

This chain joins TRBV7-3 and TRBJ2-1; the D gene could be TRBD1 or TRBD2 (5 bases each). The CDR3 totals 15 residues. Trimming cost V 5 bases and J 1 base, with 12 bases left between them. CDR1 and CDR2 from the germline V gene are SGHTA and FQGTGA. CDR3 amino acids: CASSEGFSSYNEQFF. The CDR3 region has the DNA TGTGCCAGCAGCGAGGGGTTCTCGTCCTACAATGAGCAGTTCTTC.

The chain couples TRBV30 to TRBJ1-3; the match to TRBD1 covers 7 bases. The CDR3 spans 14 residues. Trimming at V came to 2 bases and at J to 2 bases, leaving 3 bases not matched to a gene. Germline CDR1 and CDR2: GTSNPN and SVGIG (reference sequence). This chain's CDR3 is CAWSQGDTGNTIYF. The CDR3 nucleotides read TGTGCCTGGAGTCAGGGGGACACTGGAAACACCATATATTTT.